This T cell receptor beta chain was found in a study of CD8+CD57+ T cells in acquired aplastic anemia (dated by TCRdb to between 2017 and 2018). For context, the study as a whole: Extracted DNA from sorted CD4+ and CD8+ cells averaged around 3.5 ug, ranging from roughly 0.17 to 27.4 ug. CD8+CD57+ expansion was defined as a frequency above the mean frequency observed in healthy subjects. Results and caveats for the whole study, not just this receptor: Twenty-nine CD8+ CDR3 sequences were shared between patients and controls but appeared highly expressed in patients and within their immunodominant clones. CD8+ Simpson's diversity did not differ significantly between patients and healthy controls (P=0.060).

Flow cytometry had shown CD8+CD57+ cell expansion in the patients selected for sequencing. Every patient had a diagnosis of severe acquired aplastic anemia based on International Study of Aplastic Anemia and Agranulocytosis and Camitta criteria. No patient had received any therapy when blood was sampled. In the study, sorted CD4+ and CD8+ blood T cells from patients with severe aplastic anemia and from healthy subjects underwent deep sequencing of TCR repertoires. Patients were enrolled under clinicaltrials.gov protocols 00001620, 01623167, 00001397, 00071045, 00081523 and 00961064 in the USA. Ficoll-Paque density gradient centrifugation was used to isolate peripheral blood mononuclear cells. CD4+ and CD8+ T cells were sorted by FACS or magnetic beads before DNA extraction. TCR beta VDJ combination and CDR3 sequence profiling used genomic DNA as the template. TCR repertoire sequencing was run on an Illumina HiSeq 2000. Per the original workflow: Repertoires were assessed using TRBV/TRBJ rearrangement plots, CDR3 size and DJ length profiles, and Simpson's diversity index. The most abundant DNA sequence in the deep sequencing data was taken as the immunodominant clone. CDR3 amino acid sequences were screened for sharing across subjects and compared with published repertoires and the VDJdb database. TCRdb reworked the public reads: Q25 trimming with fastp, MiXCR clone assembly, productive beta chains retained. Identical CDR3 protein sequences are pooled into one entry, listed with their most common genes and DNA. The V and J calls follow TCRdb's processing rather than the paper's. The sample includes about 160,000 distinct CDR3 sequences, with about two thirds observed a single time. Jointly, the top ten make up about 50% of the sample.

CDR1 and CDR2 (SEHNR, FQNEAQ) derive from the germline V gene (reference sequence). V is reduced by 5 bases and J by 7 bases, leaving a spacing of 6 bases between them. The CDR3 starts with the cysteine, ends with the phenylalanine, and has 11 residues. Only the CDR3 DNA is retained, 33 bases long and in frame from the first base. Regarding this clonotype: Its binding antigen is unknown. No per-base quality is available; no much larger clone lies one base away.

The clonotype comes from a human donor with aplastic anemia. The chain was built from TRBV7-9 and TRBJ2-1; the D gene identity is not certain. Sequencing was carried out using sorted CD4+, CD8+, or CD8+CD57+ T cells (not recorded which) from PBMCs. The CDR3 protein sequence reads: CASSTTNEQFF. The DNA sequence is given as TGTGCCAGCAGCACCACTAATGAGCAGTTCTTC.